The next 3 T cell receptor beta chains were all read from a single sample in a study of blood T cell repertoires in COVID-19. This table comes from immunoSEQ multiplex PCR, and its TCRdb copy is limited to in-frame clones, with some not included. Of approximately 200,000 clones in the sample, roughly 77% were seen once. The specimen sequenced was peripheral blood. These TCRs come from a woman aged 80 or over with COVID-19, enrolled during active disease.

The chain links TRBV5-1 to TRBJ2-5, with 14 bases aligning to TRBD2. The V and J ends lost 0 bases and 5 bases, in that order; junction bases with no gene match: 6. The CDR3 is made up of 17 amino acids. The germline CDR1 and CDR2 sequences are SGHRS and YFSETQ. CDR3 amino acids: CASSLGLAGGPLETQYF. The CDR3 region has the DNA TGCGCCAGCAGCTTGGGACTAGCGGGAGGGCCGTTGGAGACCCAGTACTTC.

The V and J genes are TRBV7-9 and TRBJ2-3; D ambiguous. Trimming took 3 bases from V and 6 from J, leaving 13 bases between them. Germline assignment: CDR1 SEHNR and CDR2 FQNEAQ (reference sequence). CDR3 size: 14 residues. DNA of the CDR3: TGTGCCAGCAGCTTTACGGTGTCATCGGATACGCAGTATTTT. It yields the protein CASSFTVSSDTQYF.

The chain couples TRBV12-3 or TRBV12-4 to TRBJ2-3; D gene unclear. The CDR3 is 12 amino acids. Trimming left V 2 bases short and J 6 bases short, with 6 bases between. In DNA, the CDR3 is TGTGCCAGCAGTTTAAACTCCGATACGCAGTATTTT. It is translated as CASSLNSDTQYF.